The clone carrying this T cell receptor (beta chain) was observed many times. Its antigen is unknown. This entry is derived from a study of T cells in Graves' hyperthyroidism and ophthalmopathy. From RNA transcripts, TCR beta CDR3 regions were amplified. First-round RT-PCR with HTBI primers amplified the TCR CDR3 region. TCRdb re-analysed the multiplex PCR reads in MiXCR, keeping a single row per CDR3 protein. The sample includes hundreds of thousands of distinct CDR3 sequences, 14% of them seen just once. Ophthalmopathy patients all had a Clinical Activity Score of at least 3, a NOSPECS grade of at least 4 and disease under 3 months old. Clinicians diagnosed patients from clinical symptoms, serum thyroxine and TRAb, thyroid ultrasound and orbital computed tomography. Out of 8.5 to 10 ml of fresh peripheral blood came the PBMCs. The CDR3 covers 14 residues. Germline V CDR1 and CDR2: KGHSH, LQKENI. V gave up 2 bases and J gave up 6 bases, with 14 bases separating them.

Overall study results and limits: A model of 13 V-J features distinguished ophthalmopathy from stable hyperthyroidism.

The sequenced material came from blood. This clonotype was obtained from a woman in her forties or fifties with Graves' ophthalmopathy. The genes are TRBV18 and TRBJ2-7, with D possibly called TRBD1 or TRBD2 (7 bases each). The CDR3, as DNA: TGTGCCAGCTCACCAGGGCAGGGGGGGGTCGAGCAGTACTTC. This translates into CASSPGQGGVEQYF.